One sample yielded the 24 T cell receptor beta chains listed below, sequenced in a study of blood T cell repertoires in COVID-19 (dated by TCRdb to 2020 to 2022). The library relied on the immunoSEQ multiplex PCR assay. TCRdb stores this immuneACCESS table with in-frame sequences only. Part of the clones is absent; in the studies checked, under half of the shortfall reflects unresolved V genes, and no reason is known for the rest. The sample data list 150,000 to 200,000 clones, and about nine tenths of these were observed just once. The top ten hold about 4% of the sample. The source material was peripheral blood. Receptors were obtained from a woman in her 30s with acute or convalescent COVID-19.

This clone was seen more than once but under ten times. The chain carries TRBV6-5 and TRBJ2-7; TRBD1 aligns across 10 bases. J was trimmed by 6 bases and V by 6 bases; bases with no gene match: 5. Germline lookup yields CDR1 MNHEY and CDR2 SVGAGI. The CDR3 consists of 13 residues. The CDR3 DNA reads as TGTGCCAGCAGGCCGGGACAGGGGCTCGAGCAGTACTTC. Its protein product is CASRPGQGLEQYF.

This rearrangement joins TRBV6-5 to TRBJ2-7, with D possibly being TRBD2 (5 bases). Germline values: CDR1 MNHEY, CDR2 SVGAGI. V was trimmed by 7 bases and J by 2 bases, leaving 12 bases between them. The CDR3 is made up of 13 amino acids. The CDR3 bases are TGTGCCAGCATCGCGCTAGCCCCCTACGAGCAGTACTTC. Translated, it gives CASIALAPYEQYF.

This clone came up once. The V and J genes are TRBV5-4 and TRBJ1-3; D is uncertain. Per germline, CDR1 SGHNT and CDR2 YYREEE (reference sequence). Between the trimmed V and J ends, which lost 1 base and 2 bases, there was a span of 7 bases. The CDR3 totals 14 residues. CDR3 DNA sequence: TGTGCCAGCAGCTTGCGGGGAGCTGGAAACACCATATATTTT. Translation: CASSLRGAGNTIYF.

The chain combines TRBV15 with TRBJ1-5; D might be TRBD1 (5 bases). CDR3 size: 13 residues. From germline, CDR1 is LNHNV and CDR2 YYDKDF (reference sequence). V was clipped by 4 bases and J by 3 bases, with 7 bases between them. CDR3 loop: CATSIGHNQPQHF. CDR3 DNA: TGTGCCACCAGCATAGGACACAATCAGCCCCAGCATTTT.

V is TRBV5-4 and J is TRBJ1-1; the D is unclear. V was cut by 0 bases and J by 5 bases, with 11 bases left in between. CDR1 SGHNT and CDR2 YYREEE come from the germline V gene (reference sequence). The CDR3 length is 14 residues. This CDR3 reads CASSLVNSVTEAFF. The DNA of the CDR3 is TGTGCCAGCAGCTTGGTTAACAGTGTTACTGAAGCTTTCTTT. The variable domain in full, with the rest retrieved from reference TRBV5-4 and TRBJ1-1, is ETGVTQSPTHLIKTRGQQVTLRCSSQSGHNTVSWYQQALGQGPQFIFQYYREEENGRGNFPPRFSGLQFPNYSSELNVNALELDDSALYLCASSLVNSVTEAFFGQGTRLTVV.

The chain couples TRBV4-2 to TRBJ2-7, with 13 bases lining up with TRBD2. CDR3 length: 15 residues. In germline, CDR1 is LGHNA, CDR2 YNFKEQ. The trim removed 4 bases at V and 3 bases at J, leaving 3 bases unmatched. CDR3 nucleotide sequence: TGTGCCAGCAGCCGAGGGACTAGCGGGGTCTACGAGCAGTACTTC. Its translation is CASSRGTSGVYEQYF.

V is TRBV2 and J is TRBJ2-4; D is possibly TRBD1 (5 bases). The CDR3 length is 11 residues. CDR1 is SNHLY, CDR2 FYNNEI, per germline. V was pared by 6 bases and J by 8 bases, with 8 bases between. CDR3 sequence: CASSRADIQYF. The CDR3 DNA is TGTGCCAGCAGCAGGGCGGACATTCAGTACTTC.

The chain combines TRBV30 with TRBJ1-4; no clear D. The CDR3 is 12 residues long. V lost 2 bases to trimming and J lost 6 bases, with 7 bases between them. The germline V gene has CDR1 GTSNPN and CDR2 SVGIG (reference sequence). The chain's CDR3 is CAWSRVDEKLFF. The DNA for the CDR3 is TGTGCCTGGAGTCGGGTAGATGAAAAACTGTTTTTT.

V gene TRBV7-9 combines with J gene TRBJ2-7, with 13 bases matching TRBD2. This CDR3 spans 15 amino acids. V lost 5 bases, J lost 7 bases, and 8 bases stayed unmatched. From germline, CDR1 is SEHNR and CDR2 FQNEAQ (reference sequence). The CDR3 DNA is TGTGCCAGCAGCAGAGGACTAGCGGGAGCAGAAGAGCAGTACTTC. It is translated as CASSRGLAGAEEQYF.

The chain employs TRBV9 and TRBJ1-6; no clear D gene. CDR1 is SGDLS and CDR2 is YYNGEE in the germline V gene. This CDR3 contains 13 residues. The V end lost 0 bases, the J end lost 7 bases, and 5 bases lay between the germline ends. In nucleotides, the CDR3 is TGTGCCAGCAGCGTAGAGCCGAATTCACCCCTCCACTTT. Its protein product is CASSVEPNSPLHF. Combining the CDR3 with reference TRBV9 and TRBJ1-6 gives the whole variable domain DSGVTQTPKHLITATGQRVTLRCSPRSGDLSVYWYQQSLDQGLQFLIQYYNGEERAKGNILERFSAQQFPDLHSELNLSSLELGDSALYFCASSVEPNSPLHFGNGTRLTVT.

CDR3 amino acids: CASSQRTGGNYGYTF. CDR3 nucleotides: TGTGCCAGCAGTCAACGGACAGGGGGGAACTATGGCTACACCTTC. The chain has TRBV27 and TRBJ1-2; 10 positions agree with TRBD1. The CDR3 loop spans 15 amino acids. Germline CDR1 reads MNHEY; CDR2 reads SMNVEV (reference sequence). V lost 5 bases to trimming and J lost 2 bases; unmatched junction nucleotides: 5.

The chain has TRBV28 and TRBJ2-6; possible D gene TRBD1, 6 bases. The V end lost 6 bases, the J end lost 0 bases, and 6 bases lay between the germline ends. Germline V gene sequence: CDR1 MDHEN, CDR2 SYDVKM. The CDR3 length is 14 residues. In nucleotides, the CDR3 is TGTGCCAGCAGGGGACACTCTGGGGCCAACGTCCTGACTTTC. Translation: CASRGHSGANVLTF.

The chain uses TRBV2 and TRBJ1-2; D unclear. Germline CDR1 reads SNHLY; CDR2 reads FYNNEI. Trimming stripped 1 base from V and 4 bases from J, with 7 bases between. The CDR3 consists of 13 residues. CDR3 sequence reads: CASSEGESYGYTF. DNA for the CDR3: TGTGCCAGCAGTGAAGGGGAGAGCTATGGCTACACCTTC.

The chain recombines TRBV7-6 with TRBJ2-3, with TRBD1 matching 7 bases. The CDR3 spans 15 residues. The germline V gene encodes CDR1 SGHVS and CDR2 FNYEAQ. V lost 0 bases, J lost 0 bases, and 0 bases stayed unmatched. This CDR3 is CASSLATGSTDTQYF. Here the CDR3 DNA reads TGTGCCAGCAGCTTAGCGACAGGGAGCACAGATACGCAGTATTTT.

V is TRBV3-1 (or the pseudogene TRBV3-2) and J is TRBJ2-7, with TRBD2 identical over 7 bases. The CDR3 totals 13 residues. V lost 2 bases to trimming and J lost 5 bases; unmatched junction nucleotides: 3. Germline V lookup: CDR1 LGHDT, CDR2 YNNKEL (reference sequence). CDR3: CASSQSAGNEQYF. In DNA form, the CDR3 reads TGTGCCAGCAGCCAATCAGCGGGAAACGAGCAGTACTTC.

This chain connects TRBV20-1 to TRBJ1-1; weak D call: TRBD1 (6 bases). Germline assignment: CDR1 DFQATT and CDR2 SNEGSKA (reference sequence). Between the trimmed V and J ends, which lost 5 bases and 5 bases, there was a span of 9 bases. CDR3 length: 11 amino acids. The DNA for the CDR3 is TGCAGTGCTGATGACAGGACTGAAGCTTTCTTT. Amino acids: CSADDRTEAFF.

The rearrangement uses TRBV28 and TRBJ2-3; TRBD1 might be the D (6 bases). The germline CDR1 and CDR2 sequences are MDHEN and SYDVKM. V lost 3 bases and J lost 2, with 18 bases in between. The CDR3 is 17 amino acids. CDR3 loop: CASSLGAQVSPTDTQYF. CDR3 coding DNA: TGTGCCAGCAGTTTGGGGGCCCAGGTTTCCCCCACAGATACGCAGTATTTT.

This chain links TRBV7-2 with TRBJ2-1, with unresolved D. The CDR3 has 11 amino acids. Between the trimmed V and J ends, which lost 1 base and 13 bases, there was a span of 8 bases. Germline loops: CDR1 SGHTA, CDR2 FQGNSA. Here the CDR3 DNA reads TGTGCCAGCAGCTTAGGGCTAGTCCAGTTCTTC. It encodes CASSLGLVQFF.

V is TRBV12-3 or TRBV12-4 and J is TRBJ2-2, with no clear D. Trimming took off 4 bases at V and 6 bases at J, with 9 bases between the two ends. CDR3 size: 13 residues. CDR3 bases: TGTGCCAGCAGTTGGAGTGGTGCCGGGGAGCTGTTTTTT. Residues: CASSWSGAGELFF.

The J gene is TRBJ1-5, the V gene TRBV7-2; TRBD1 matches 9 bases. This CDR3 is 13 amino acids long. From germline, CDR1 is SGHTA and CDR2 FQGNSA. This chain's CDR3 is CAVGDRASGPQHF. CDR3 bases: TGTGCAGTGGGGGACAGGGCTTCGGGGCCCCAGCATTTT. Full variable domain (rest looked up from reference TRBV7-2 and TRBJ1-5): GAGVSQSPSNKVTEKGKDVELRCDPISGHTALYWYRQSLGQGLEFLIYFQGNSAPDKSGLPSDRFSAERTGGSVSTLTIQRTQQEDSAVYLCAVGDRASGPQHFGDGTRLSIL.

The J gene is TRBJ2-1, the V gene TRBV10-3; 8 bases agree with TRBD2. After removal of 3 bases from V and 6 bases from J, the junction contained 7 bases not matched to a gene. The CDR3 spans 15 residues. Germline V gives CDR1 ENHRY, CDR2 SYGVKD. In DNA, the CDR3 is TGTGCCATCAGTGACCGAGCGGGAGTCGGCAATGAGCAGTTCTTC. This codes for CAISDRAGVGNEQFF.

V gene TRBV28 combines with J gene TRBJ2-1; 13 bases are a match to TRBD2. The CDR3 has 16 residues. V lost 2 bases, J lost 8 bases, and 6 bases stayed unmatched. The germline V gene has CDR1 MDHEN and CDR2 SYDVKM. CDR3 nucleotide sequence: TGTGCCAGCAGTTTAAGCTGGACTAGCGGGAGCCATGAGCAGTTCTTC. Translation gives CASSLSWTSGSHEQFF. Complete variable domain (other parts from reference TRBV28 and TRBJ2-1): DVKVTQSSRYLVKRTGEKVFLECVQDMDHENMFWYRQDPGLGLRLIYFSYDVKMKEKGDIPEGYSVSREKKERFSLILESASTNQTSMYLCASSLSWTSGSHEQFFGPGTRLTVL.

The chain is built from TRBV28 and TRBJ1-4, with 7 bases aligning to TRBD1. Per the germline V gene, CDR1 is MDHEN and CDR2 is SYDVKM. The junction had 10 bases not matched to a gene; V was cut back by 5 bases and J by 7 bases. The length of the CDR3 is 15 residues. The CDR3 region is CASSPNRGGSEKLFF. CDR3 nucleotides: TGTGCCAGCAGTCCCAACAGGGGCGGTAGTGAAAAACTGTTTTTT.

The chain couples TRBV2 to TRBJ2-1, with D uncertain. V was pared by 6 bases and J by 9 bases, with 12 bases between. Per the germline V gene, CDR1 is SNHLY and CDR2 is FYNNEI. The CDR3 has 12 residues. The DNA for the CDR3 is TGTGCCAGCAGCTGGCGACATGGTGAGCAGTTCTTC. Its protein product is CASSWRHGEQFF.